The source of this T cell receptor (beta chain) is a study of vaccination and CD4 T cells after COVID-19. Oncomine TCR Beta short-read sequencing was applied to DNA from cultured CD4+ T cells. Investigators obtained genomic DNA by extraction from cultured CD4+ T cells. MiXCR, run by TCRdb on the PCR reads, gives a single entry per CDR3 protein. Of around 15,000 distinct CDR3 sequences listed, 40% to 45% are singletons. With respect to this clonotype: Its antigen is unknown.

V lost 5 bases and J lost 5; bases outside the gene matches: 12. This CDR3 has 17 residues. Germline values: CDR1 SGHAT, CDR2 FQNNGV. Treatment noted: approximately 10-day PBMC culture with coronavirus spike peptide pools or control peptides (ViraFEST assay). This clonotype was obtained from a human donor with COVID-19. The genes are TRBV11-2 and TRBJ2-2; 9 bases fit TRBD2. The material sequenced was cultured CD4+ T cells from blood. The DNA for the CDR3 is TGTGCCAGCAGCGTGCGGTTAGCGGGGGCCACGACCGGGGAGCTGTTTTTT. Amino acids: CASSVRLAGATTGELFF.